This entry features one T cell receptor (beta chain) sequence. Using MiXCR, TCRdb reanalyzed the PCR reads. The table includes around 27,000 clones, 15% detected once. Before thyroid surgery, none of the patients had received any treatment. V shed 5 bases and J shed 3 bases, with 4 bases lying between them. CDR1 MNHEY and CDR2 SVGEGT come from the germline V gene. The CDR3 is made up of 12 amino acids. The data originate from a study of metastatic and nonmetastatic thyroid tumors. Overall study context: The comparison covered peripheral blood and tumor or nodule tissue in malignant and benign thyroid patients.

The chain links TRBV6-2 or TRBV6-3 to TRBJ2-2; no firm D call. The receptor was derived from a female donor with papillary thyroid cancer or a benign thyroid nodule (not recorded which). Some clones in this sample may be carry-over from other donors' samples. What was sequenced was blood. As DNA, the CDR3 is TGTGCCAGCAGTCTCGACACCGGGGAGCTGTTTTTT. It codes for CASSLDTGELFF.